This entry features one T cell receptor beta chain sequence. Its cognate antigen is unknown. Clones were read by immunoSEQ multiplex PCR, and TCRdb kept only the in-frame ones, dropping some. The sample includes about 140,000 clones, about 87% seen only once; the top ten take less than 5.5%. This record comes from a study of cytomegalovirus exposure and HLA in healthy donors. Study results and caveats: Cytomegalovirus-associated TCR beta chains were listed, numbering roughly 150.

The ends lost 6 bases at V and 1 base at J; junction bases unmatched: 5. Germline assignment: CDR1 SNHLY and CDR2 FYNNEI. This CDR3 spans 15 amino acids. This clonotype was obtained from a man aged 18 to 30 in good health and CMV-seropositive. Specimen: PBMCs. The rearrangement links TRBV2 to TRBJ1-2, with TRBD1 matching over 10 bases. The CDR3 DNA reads TGTGCCAGCAGCGGACAGGGGGTTAATAACTATGGCTACACCTTC. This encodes CASSGQGVNNYGYTF.